Below are 10 T cell receptor beta chains sequenced from a single sample in a study of vaccination and CD4 T cells after COVID-19. The treatment: approximately nine-day PBMC culture with coronavirus spike peptide pools or control peptides (ViraFEST assay). Their antigen targets remain unknown. Researchers used the Oncomine TCR Beta short-read assay to sequence DNA from cultured CD4+ T cells. TCRdb fed the PCR reads into MiXCR, producing one record per CDR3 protein. In the table there are some 11,000 distinct CDR3 sequences, roughly 80% of which are singletons. The specimen sequenced was CD4+ T cells from blood, cultured in vitro. These receptors all come from a human donor who had recovered from COVID-19.

The chain couples TRBV20-1 to TRBJ2-7, with 9 nucleotides matching TRBD2. The J segment lost 2 bases and the V segment lost 6 bases, leaving 5 bases of the junction unmatched. Per germline, CDR1 DFQATT and CDR2 SNEGSKA (reference sequence). CDR3 length: 13 amino acids. CDR3 DNA: TGCAGTGCCGGACTAGCGTCTACCTACGAGCAGTACTTC. It specifies CSAGLASTYEQYF.

The rearrangement joins TRBV5-1 to TRBJ1-6; D remains unclear. Germline V gene sequence: CDR1 SGHRS, CDR2 YFSETQ. The V end lost 4 bases, the J end lost 0 bases, and 14 bases lay between the germline ends. The CDR3 loop spans 17 amino acids. CDR3 DNA: TGCGCCAGCAGCCTTGGACCCCTAAGCTCCTATAATTCACCCCTCCACTTT. This sequence encodes CASSLGPLSSYNSPLHF.

The V gene is TRBV20-1, the J gene TRBJ2-1, with a tentative D call TRBD2 (6 bases). The V end lost 6 bases, the J end lost 4 bases, and 16 bases lay between the germline ends. This CDR3 is built from 14 residues. Germline V gene data show CDR1 as DFQATT and CDR2 as SNEGSKA (reference sequence). The CDR3 DNA sequence: TGCAGTGCATTGCGCGGGGTAGTTTACAATGAGCAGTTCTTC. It translates to CSALRGVVYNEQFF.

The rearrangement joins TRBV6-1 to TRBJ2-7, with TRBD2 matching 9 bases. Germline CDR1 and CDR2: MNHNS and SASEGT. The CDR3 covers 15 residues. J gave up 1 base and V 6 bases, and 7 bases lay outside the gene matches. The CDR3 region has the DNA TGTGCCAGCAGAAAAGCGGGAGGCTTGTCCTACGAGCAGTACTTC. Protein sequence: CASRKAGGLSYEQYF.

The rearrangement links TRBV20-1 to TRBJ1-1, with TRBD1 identical over 7 bases. The CDR3 totals 13 residues. V lost 4 bases and J lost 4; bases outside the gene matches: 6. Germline CDR1 is DFQATT and CDR2 is SNEGSKA (reference sequence). The CDR3 is CSATGQRFTEAFF. DNA for the CDR3: TGCAGTGCTACGGGACAGCGTTTCACTGAAGCTTTCTTT.

V gene TRBV6-5 combines with J gene TRBJ1-5; D not certain. The CDR3 extends over 15 amino acids. From germline, CDR1 is MNHEY and CDR2 SVGAGI. V lost 0 bases and J 2 bases, leaving 8 bases between the germline ends. The CDR3 DNA sequence: TGTGCCAGCAGTTACTCGGGCGAACGCAATCAGCCCCAGCATTTT. This gives the protein CASSYSGERNQPQHF.

This chain uses TRBV28 with TRBJ1-1, with unresolved D. CDR3 length: 11 amino acids. V was cut by 1 base and J by 11 bases, with 8 bases left in between. Germline CDR1 is MDHEN and CDR2 is SYDVKM. The CDR3 sequence is CASSLSRRAFF. The CDR3 DNA reads TGTGCCAGCAGTTTATCTCGGAGGGCTTTCTTT.

In this sample, this clonotype turned up a few times. This chain uses TRBV19 with TRBJ1-5, with a tentative D call TRBD1 (6 bases). Per germline, CDR1 LNHDA and CDR2 SQIVND (reference sequence). The CDR3 spans 15 residues. The germline V and J ends were trimmed by 2 bases and 11 bases, with 19 bases remaining between them. For the CDR3, the DNA is TGTGCCAGTAGTATACCCGGGGGCAGGGAAAAGGCCCAGCATTTT. Amino acids: CASSIPGGREKAQHF. The full variable domain, in which reference TRBV19 and TRBJ1-5 provide the parts outside the CDR3, is DGGITQSPKYLFRKEGQNVTLSCEQNLNHDAMYWYRQDPGQGLRLIYYSQIVNDFQKGDIAEGYSVSREKKESFPLTVTSAQKNPTAFYLCASSIPGGREKAQHFGDGTRLSIL.

Only one count was recorded for this clonotype. This chain links TRBV6-1 with TRBJ1-1; no clear D. Germline-derived CDR1 and CDR2 are MNHNS and SASEGT. With 4 bases removed from V and 10 bases from J, the gap between germline ends came to 7 bases. The CDR3 length is 10 residues. CDR3 residues: CASSGIRAFF. CDR3 coding DNA: TGTGCCAGCAGTGGGATCAGAGCTTTCTTT.

V and J are TRBV6-4 and TRBJ2-7; D gene unclear. Germline CDR1 MRHNA, CDR2 SNTAGT. CDR3 length equals 13 residues. Trimming shortened V by 3 bases and J by 5 bases, and 11 bases separated the two germline ends. The CDR3 loop is CASSEQRGDEQYF. CDR3 bases: TGTGCCAGCAGTGAACAGCGAGGTGACGAGCAGTACTTC.